This T cell receptor beta chain was recovered during a study of graft-versus-host responses after intestinal transplantation. About the study: Each patient got anti-thymocyte globulin induction, then tacrolimus and steroids for three to four years. Study-level results: The study found high graft-versus-host to host-versus-graft clonal ratios in allografts of patients with graft-donor T cell macrochimerism. The marrow of recipients harbored GvH clones, and ileum or blood showed some of them first.

A word on this clone: Its target is unknown.

The germline V and J ends were trimmed by 10 bases and 5 bases, with 12 bases remaining between them. CDR1 is SNHLY, CDR2 FYNNEI, per germline. This CDR3 is 12 amino acids long. Assay used: immunoSEQ multiplex PCR; TCRdb lists only in-frame clones, some missing. The sample consists of about 73,000 clones, nearly 90% of them appearing once. The source is a human donor who was the organ donor for an intestinal transplant. The sequencing used unstimulated CD8+ T cells sorted from spleen or lymph node cells, collected before transplant. The chain has TRBV2 and TRBJ2-1; TRBD2 is a possible D gene (5 bases). CDR3 sequence: CATRTLNNEQFF. Here the CDR3 DNA reads TGTGCCACCAGGACTCTTAACAATGAGCAGTTCTTC.